This TCR beta chain was recorded in a study of regulatory T cells in long-lasting Graves disease. Study-wide results and limits: TRBV28 was favored in persistent disease, as were TRBJ1-2 and TRBJ2-5.

Stated time point: persistent/refractory GD, antithyroid drugs over 5 years with positive TRAb. The TCR library was prepared using RNA isolated from PBMCs. TCR beta libraries were built with iRepertoire HTBI primers and Arm-PCR of CDR3 regions. TCRdb independently ran MiXCR on the multiplex PCR reads; one entry per CDR3 protein. This sample has some 450,000 distinct CDR3 sequences; 20% to 30% occur once, and the top ten carry over 25%. This clonotype has at least ten counts. Its matching antigen is unknown. From germline, CDR1 is DFQATT and CDR2 SNEGSKA (reference sequence). V lost 0 bases to trimming and J lost 8 bases; unmatched junction nucleotides: 7. The CDR3 sequence is 14 residues long.

The TCR comes from a female donor with Graves disease. The sequencing used peripheral blood mononuclear cells (PBMCs), collected when the disease was refractory, from a patient treated with antithyroid drugs. The chain links TRBV20-1 to TRBJ1-2; 9 positions match TRBD1. The CDR3 coding sequence is TGCAGTGCTAGAGACGGGGGACAGGGTAAAGGCTACACCTTC. As protein: CSARDGGQGKGYTF.